A single sample is the source of the 19 T cell receptor beta chains below, sequenced in a study of CD8 T cells in ankylosing spondylitis. No antigens are known for them. TCRdb passed the 5' RACE reads through MiXCR, listing each CDR3 protein once. This sample yields some 840,000 distinct CDR3 sequences, of which roughly 12% are seen a single time; 0.45% to 0.6% belongs to the top ten. Study-wide points: A motif in TCR beta, a set of fewer than ten highly homologous variants, appeared characteristic of ankylosing spondylitis blood.

Specimen: blood, either unsorted or a sorted T cell fraction (not recorded which). The receptor set was obtained from a male donor with ankylosing spondylitis.

This clonotype was seen repeatedly, ten times or more. The genes are TRBV6-2 or TRBV6-3 and TRBJ2-5; D gene unclear. V was pared by 8 bases and J by 5 bases, with 9 bases between. This CDR3 has 11 residues. Germline V gene sequence: CDR1 MNHEY, CDR2 SVGEGT. As DNA, the CDR3 is TGTGCCAGCGCAACCATTGAGACCCAGTACTTC. Amino acids: CASATIETQYF.

The sample holds a few counts of this clonotype. The V call is TRBV29-1, the J call TRBJ2-3; TRBD1 matches at 8 bases. V lost 7 bases, J lost 0 bases, and 9 bases stayed unmatched. This CDR3 has 15 amino acids. CDR1 SQVTM and CDR2 ANQGSEA come from the germline V gene. This CDR3 reads CSAAGTGSSTDTQYF. CDR3 bases: TGCAGCGCCGCCGGGACAGGATCTAGCACAGATACGCAGTATTTT.

This clonotype was found many times. The CDR3 here is CSAPLTRGAFTDTQYF. CDR3 sequence (DNA): TGCAGTGCGCCATTAACCCGGGGGGCTTTCACAGATACGCAGTATTTT. V and J are TRBV20-1 and TRBJ2-3; D is possibly TRBD2 (7 bases). CDR1 is DFQATT, CDR2 SNEGSKA, per germline (reference sequence). V lost 6 bases and J 2 bases, leaving 21 bases between the germline ends. CDR3 size: 16 residues.

The chain couples TRBV5-1 to TRBJ2-1, with D perhaps matching TRBD2 (6 bases). The CDR3 has 16 residues. Trimming left V 3 bases short and J 6 bases short, with 19 bases between. Germline CDR1 is SGHRS and CDR2 is YFSETQ. The CDR3 reads CASSSGGTQLGNEQFF. CDR3 nucleotides: TGCGCCAGCAGCTCAGGCGGGACTCAACTTGGCAATGAGCAGTTCTTC.

The table lists this clonotype with a count of one. The chain is built from TRBV4-2 and TRBJ2-1; 7 bases match TRBD1. The germline V gene encodes CDR1 LGHNA and CDR2 YNFKEQ. Unmatched junction bases numbered 10, after V lost 0 bases and J lost 11 bases. This CDR3 is 15 amino acids long. The CDR3 DNA is TGTGCCAGCAGCCAAGACTGGACAGGACCAATGAAGCAGTTCTTC. Amino acids: CASSQDWTGPMKQFF.

The V gene is TRBV7-2, the J gene TRBJ2-5; D remains ambiguous. The CDR3 contains 14 residues. V lost 3 bases to trimming and J lost 1 base, with 9 bases between them. The germline V gene encodes CDR1 SGHTA and CDR2 FQGNSA. The CDR3 is CASSLDVSQETQYF. The CDR3 DNA sequence: TGTGCCAGCAGCTTGGACGTATCCCAAGAGACCCAGTACTTC.

This clonotype has just a few counts. The rearrangement links TRBV6-5 to TRBJ1-1, with unresolved D. The CDR3 spans 12 residues. V dropped 6 bases and J dropped 6 bases, with 11 bases sitting between them. Per germline, CDR1 MNHEY and CDR2 SVGAGI. CDR3 in amino acids: CASRLGVSEAFF. CDR3 coding DNA: TGTGCCAGCAGGCTGGGAGTTTCTGAAGCTTTCTTT.

The V and J genes are TRBV12-3 or TRBV12-4 and TRBJ1-5; no firm D call. Judging by the DNA end, TRBJ2-3 fits better; the J call may be wrong. The CDR3 is made up of 12 amino acids. CDR3 bases: TGTGCCAGCAGTTTCTCCAATCAGCCCCAGTATTTT. Its protein is CASSFSNQPQYF.

V and J are TRBV15 and TRBJ2-3, with D maybe TRBD2 (5 bases). The CDR3 length is 14 residues. The V gene lost 0 bases and the J gene lost 5 bases, with 9 bases spanning the gap. Germline assignment: CDR1 LNHNV and CDR2 YYDKDF (reference sequence). CDR3 bases: TGTGCCACCAGCAGAGATCTAGGGAGAGATACGCAGTATTTT. This encodes CATSRDLGRDTQYF.

This sequence joins TRBV25-1 and TRBJ2-3; no firm D call. The V gene lost 0 bases and the J gene lost 4 bases, with 5 bases spanning the gap. CDR3 size: 13 residues. Germline CDR1 MGHDK, CDR2 SYGVNS. The DNA for the CDR3 is TGTGCCAGCAGTGAATATGGGGCAGATACGCAGTATTTT. As protein: CASSEYGADTQYF. Supplemented by reference TRBV25-1 and TRBJ2-3, the full variable domain reads EADIYQTPRYLVIGTGKKITLECSQTMGHDKMYWYQQDPGMELHLIHYSYGVNSTEKGDLSSESTVSRIRTEHFPLTLESARPSHTSQYLCASSEYGADTQYFGPGTRLTVL.

The CDR3 is CASTYGTEYTQYF. For the CDR3, the DNA is TGTGCCAGTACTTACGGGACAGAATATACGCAGTATTTT. The chain uses TRBV28 and TRBJ2-3, with 7 bases aligning to TRBD1. Germline CDR1 MDHEN, CDR2 SYDVKM. The trim removed 9 bases at V and 7 bases at J, leaving 10 bases unmatched. The CDR3 consists of 13 residues.

This clonotype was seen repeatedly, ten times or more. The rearrangement joins TRBV6-5 to TRBJ1-2; the match to TRBD1 covers 7 bases. CDR3 length equals 16 residues. Germline V gene sequence: CDR1 MNHEY, CDR2 SVGAGI. Unmatched junction bases numbered 9, after V lost 0 bases and J lost 5 bases. The CDR3: CASSYSVIGGGYGYTF. The CDR3, as DNA: TGTGCCAGCAGTTACTCGGTTATAGGGGGCGGTTATGGCTACACCTTC.

This clonotype has ten or more counts. The chain is built from TRBV5-1 and TRBJ1-1; TRBD1 might be the D (6 bases). The CDR3 is 17 residues long. With 6 bases removed from V and 0 bases from J, the gap between germline ends came to 21 bases. Germline loops: CDR1 SGHRS, CDR2 YFSETQ. This CDR3 is CASTQGLGITMNTEAFF. In nucleotides, the CDR3 is TGCGCCAGCACCCAGGGGTTGGGCATAACCATGAACACTGAAGCTTTCTTT.

This clonotype came up many times. The chain uses TRBV4-2 and TRBJ1-5; D is uncertain. Trimming removed 0 bases at V and 7 bases at J, with 7 bases between. Germline V lookup: CDR1 LGHNA, CDR2 YNFKEQ. This CDR3 has 13 amino acids. The CDR3 nucleotides read TGTGCCAGCAGCCAAGATTTGTACCAGCCCCAGCATTTT. Protein: CASSQDLYQPQHF.

This rearrangement joins TRBV18 to TRBJ1-5, with D possibly TRBD1 on 5 matching bases. V was clipped by 6 bases and J by 0 bases, with 15 bases between them. Germline CDR1 KGHSH, CDR2 LQKENI. The CDR3 consists of 16 residues. Here the CDR3 reads CASSSGAVNSNQPQHF. DNA for the CDR3: TGTGCCAGCTCCTCTGGGGCAGTCAATAGCAATCAGCCCCAGCATTTT.

The chain has TRBV7-2 and TRBJ2-7, with D tentatively TRBD2 (6 bases). The germline V and J ends were trimmed by 2 bases and 3 bases, with 14 bases remaining between them. The germline V gene encodes CDR1 SGHTA and CDR2 FQGNSA. The CDR3 runs to 15 residues. The DNA of the CDR3 is TGTGCCAGCAGCTTATTTGTCCTAGCGAACTACGAGCAGTACTTC. Residues: CASSLFVLANYEQYF.

This chain connects TRBV30 to TRBJ2-7, with 8 nucleotides matching TRBD1. The CDR3 is 13 amino acids. The junction had 7 bases not matched to a gene; V was cut back by 6 bases and J by 3 bases. CDR1 is GTSNPN, CDR2 SVGIG, per germline (reference sequence). The CDR3 nucleotides are TGTGCCTGTACCGGGACAGGAGGCTACGAGCAGTACTTC. It codes for CACTGTGGYEQYF.

This clonotype occurred many times. This sequence joins TRBV29-1 and TRBJ2-5, with 10 nucleotides matching TRBD1. This CDR3 has 12 amino acids. After removal of 7 bases from V and 3 bases from J, the junction contained 2 bases not matched to a gene. The germline V gene encodes CDR1 SQVTM and CDR2 ANQGSEA. In nucleotides, the CDR3 is TGCAGCGCCGGGACAGGGGAAGAGACCCAGTACTTC. The encoded protein is CSAGTGEETQYF.

This clonotype occurred a few times. V is TRBV6-5 and J is TRBJ2-1; 10 bases align to TRBD2. The CDR3 has 18 amino acids. The V gene's germline CDR1 is MNHEY and CDR2 SVGAGI. V dropped 0 bases and J dropped 7; count of bases not matched to a gene: 12. As DNA, the CDR3 is TGTGCCAGCAGTTACTCCCAGTTTCCGGGACTAGCGAGTAATGAGCAGTTCTTC. Its translation is CASSYSQFPGLASNEQFF.